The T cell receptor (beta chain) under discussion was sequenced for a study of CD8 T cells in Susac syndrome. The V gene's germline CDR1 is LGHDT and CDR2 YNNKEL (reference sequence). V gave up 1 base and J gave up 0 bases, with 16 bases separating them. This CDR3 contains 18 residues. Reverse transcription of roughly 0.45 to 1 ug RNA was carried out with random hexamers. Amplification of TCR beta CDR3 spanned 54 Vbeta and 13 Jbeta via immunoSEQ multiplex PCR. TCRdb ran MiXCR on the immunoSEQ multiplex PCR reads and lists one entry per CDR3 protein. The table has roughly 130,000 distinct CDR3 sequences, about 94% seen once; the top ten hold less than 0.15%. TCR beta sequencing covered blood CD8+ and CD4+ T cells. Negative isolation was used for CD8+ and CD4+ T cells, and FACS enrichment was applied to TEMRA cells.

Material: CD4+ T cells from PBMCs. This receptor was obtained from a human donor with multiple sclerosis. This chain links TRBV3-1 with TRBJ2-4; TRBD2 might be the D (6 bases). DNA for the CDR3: TGTGCCAGCAGCCAAGCCCAGGCGGGGTTCCTAGCCAAAAACATTCAGTACTTC. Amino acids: CASSQAQAGFLAKNIQYF.